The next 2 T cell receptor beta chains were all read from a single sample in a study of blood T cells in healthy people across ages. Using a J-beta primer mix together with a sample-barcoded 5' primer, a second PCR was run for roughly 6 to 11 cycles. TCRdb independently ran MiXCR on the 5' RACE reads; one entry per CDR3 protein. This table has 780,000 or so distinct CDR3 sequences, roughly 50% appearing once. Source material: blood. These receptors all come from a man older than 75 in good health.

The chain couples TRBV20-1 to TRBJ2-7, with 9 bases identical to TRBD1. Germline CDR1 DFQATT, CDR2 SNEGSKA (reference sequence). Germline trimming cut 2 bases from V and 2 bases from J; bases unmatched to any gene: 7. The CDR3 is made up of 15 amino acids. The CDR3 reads CSARNRHRGPYEQYF. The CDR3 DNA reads TGCAGTGCTAGAAACAGACACAGGGGGCCCTACGAGCAGTACTTC.

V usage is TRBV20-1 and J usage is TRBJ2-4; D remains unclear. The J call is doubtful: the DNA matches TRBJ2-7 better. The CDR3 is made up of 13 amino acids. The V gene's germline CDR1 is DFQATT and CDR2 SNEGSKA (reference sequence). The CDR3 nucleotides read TGCAGTGCCTCCACTCTGCAAGGGTACGAGCAGTACTTC. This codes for CSASTLQGYEQYF.